The entry below describes one T cell receptor beta chain. Its antigen is unknown. Nothing much larger sits one base from this clone, and base qualities are not available. Synthetic TCR analog templates were spiked into each PCR to estimate absolute template abundance from read counts. Using the immunoSEQ assay, TCRbeta CDR3 regions were amplified from genomic DNA with bias-controlled V and J gene primers. Rearranged TCRbeta segments were sequenced at approximately 20X coverage. The source study handled its data this way. Clustering was used to correct sequencing errors, and CDR3s were annotated against IMGT so that V, D and J genes could be assigned. Out-of-frame and stop-codon sequences were excluded, and only productive TCRbeta rearrangements were used in downstream analyses. Clonality was computed as one minus Shannon entropy normalized by the log of the number of unique productive sequences. Fisher's exact test with Benjamini-Hochberg correction, at a threshold of adjusted p below 0.01, was used to find clones that differed between time points or between blood and tumor. TCRdb obtained this table from immuneACCESS and retained in-frame rearrangements with V and J assigned. These tables miss some clones; where compared with another copy, unresolved V genes account for less than half of the shortfall, and the remainder is unexplained. The V and J calls and clone size are taken from that table; D and trimming were inferred from the DNA. The sample table contains tens of thousands of clones; only one count was recorded for 70% to 90% of them. The ten largest clonotypes hold 1.5% to 2% of the sample.

This sample is drawn from a study of PD-L1 blockade in urothelial cancer (dated by TCRdb to 2017 to 2019). About the full investigation: All patients started therapy at some point between 2014 and 2016 and received atezolizumab 1,200 mg intravenously every 3 weeks. A median of about 150,000 T cells and approximately 83,000 unique TCRs was obtained from blood samples, and a median clonality of 0.080 was observed. An ECOG performance status of 0 or 1 was recorded for the patients, and 0 to 3 prior chemotherapy regimens had been received by the patients. The study was an exploratory multi-omic analysis of somatic, immune and clinical correlates of response to PD-L1 blockade with atezolizumab in urothelial cancer. Durable clinical benefit meant progression-free survival longer than 6 months, and TCR features were also tested against progression-free and overall survival. Pretreatment blood TCR-seq was available for under 35 patients, at least one posttreatment blood collection was obtained for 25 or so patients, and tumor TCR-seq was available for 25 or so patients. In the same patients, pretreatment tumors underwent whole exome sequencing and RNA sequencing in addition to TCR sequencing. Pretreatment tumor samples, along with matched peripheral blood collected serially before and after atezolizumab treatment, underwent TCR sequencing. About nine tenths of the roughly 29 patients were males with bladder-origin urothelial cancer, and about 60% of the roughly 30 reported a prior smoking history. Durable clinical benefit was achieved by nine patients but not by the remaining 20. Blood samples were analyzed at two time points: 3 weeks after treatment start (second dose) and 6 weeks after treatment start.

The full study reports these points: Among patients with durable benefit, tumor-associated TCR clones showed greater expansion in peripheral blood 3 weeks after treatment started (n ≈ 20, p = 0.022). A pretreatment peripheral blood TCR clonality below the median was linked to improved progression-free and overall survival. Because the sample size was small (n ≈ 27) and many of the analyses were exploratory, the results are meant to be hypothesis-generating.

The cohort comprised 25 to 30 patients with locally advanced or metastatic urothelial carcinoma treated at Memorial Sloan Kettering on a trial protocol. Peripheral blood mononuclear cells were collected pretreatment and during treatment, with between 1 and 8 total time points obtained per patient. The Qiagen DNeasy Blood extraction kit was used to purify genomic DNA from total PBMCs and tumor samples. PBMCs were collected pretreatment and during treatment and were isolated and stored as previously described. Germline trimming amounts to 0 bases on V and 3 bases on J, with 0 as the count of junction bases outside the gene matches. CDR1 and CDR2 are read off the germline V gene as MNHEY and SVGAGI. The CDR3 starts with the cysteine, ends with the phenylalanine, and has 14 residues. The retained sequence is limited to the CDR3, 42 bases, with the frame set at the first base.

Sequencing used PBMCs, obtained around atezolizumab (anti-PD-L1) treatment. The clonotype was recovered from a man aged 50-60 years with urothelial cancer. This chain joins TRBV6-5 to TRBJ2-7, and 9 junction bases match TRBD2. The CDR3 is CASSYSSGSYEQYF. The DNA sequence is given as TGTGCCAGCAGTTACTCTAGCGGGAGCTACGAGCAGTACTTC.